A selection of T cell receptor beta chains follows, all from one sample in a study of T cells after yellow fever vaccination. One entry per CDR3 protein, called by TCRdb with MiXCR from the 5' RACE reads. The sample carries some 600,000 distinct CDR3 sequences, 10% to 15% recorded once. The sample was PBMCs, taken on the day of the yellow fever booster vaccination. Receptors were obtained from a man aged 25-45 years who received the YFV17D yellow fever vaccine. The CDR3 runs from the conserved cysteine through the conserved F or W. A D gene is named only where the DNA matches it firmly. The listing skips clone size in some rows; elsewhere it reads once, few, many or a size class.

d_gene: -; j_gene: TRBJ2-4; v_gene: TRBV9; abundance: -; CDR3nt: TGTGCCAGCGGGAGACTAGTAGAAAACATTCAGTACTTC; CDR3aa: CASGRLVENIQYF
d_gene: -; j_gene: TRBJ2-5; v_gene: TRBV14; abundance: few; CDR3nt: TGTGCCAGCAGCCAAGCAAACGTGGCTCAGGAGACCCAGTACTTC; CDR3aa: CASSQANVAQETQYF
d_gene: TRBD1; j_gene: TRBJ2-2; v_gene: TRBV3-1; abundance: many; CDR3nt: TGTGCCAGCACTGACAGGGTTTCGAACACCGGGGAGCTGTTTTTT; CDR3aa: CASTDRVSNTGELFF
d_gene: -; j_gene: TRBJ2-2; v_gene: TRBV7-6; abundance: -; CDR3nt: TGTGCCAGCAGCTTATTCGGAACCGAGAACACCGGGGAGCTGTTTTTT; CDR3aa: CASSLFGTENTGELFF
d_gene: -; j_gene: TRBJ2-6; v_gene: TRBV19; abundance: few; CDR3nt: TGTGCCAGTAGCGATCTTGGCAGGGGAGGCTCTGGGGCCAACGTCCTGACTTTC; CDR3aa: CASSDLGRGGSGANVLTF
d_gene: TRBD1; j_gene: TRBJ2-7; v_gene: TRBV20-1; abundance: few; CDR3nt: TGCAGTGCTTTAGCCGGACAGGGGGCGTTCGAGCAGTACTTC; CDR3aa: CSALAGQGAFEQYF
d_gene: TRBD2; j_gene: TRBJ2-3; v_gene: TRBV7-2; abundance: -; CDR3nt: TGTGCCAGCAGCTTAGGGGCTAGCGGGAGAGATACGCAGTATTTT; CDR3aa: CASSLGASGRDTQYF
d_gene: TRBD2; j_gene: TRBJ2-3; v_gene: TRBV10-3; abundance: few; CDR3nt: TGTGCCATCAGTCCCATAGGGCTAGCGGGTGGAGATACGCAGTATTTT; CDR3aa: CAISPIGLAGGDTQYF
d_gene: TRBD2; j_gene: TRBJ2-7; v_gene: TRBV7-2; abundance: few; CDR3nt: TGTGCCAGCAGCCCCCGGTCGGGAGGCGTTTACGAGCAGTACTTC; CDR3aa: CASSPRSGGVYEQYF
d_gene: -; j_gene: TRBJ2-7; v_gene: TRBV7-3; abundance: many; CDR3nt: TGTGCCAGCAGCCCAAGTCCAGGTCCGCTGGGTGAGCAGTACTTC; CDR3aa: CASSPSPGPLGEQYF
d_gene: -; j_gene: TRBJ2-4; v_gene: TRBV20-1; abundance: many; CDR3nt: TGCAGTGCTAGCGCGGGGGCGGGGGTCAAAAACATTCAGTACTTC; CDR3aa: CSASAGAGVKNIQYF
d_gene: -; j_gene: TRBJ2-1; v_gene: TRBV15; abundance: -; CDR3nt: TGTGCCACCAGCAGAGATTTGCGGGCGGGTGAGCAGTTCTTC; CDR3aa: CATSRDLRAGEQFF
d_gene: TRBD1; j_gene: TRBJ2-5; v_gene: TRBV6-1; abundance: few; CDR3nt: TGTGCCAGCAGTACGACAGGGGCCTTACAAGAGACCCAGTACTTC; CDR3aa: CASSTTGALQETQYF
d_gene: TRBD1; j_gene: TRBJ1-1; v_gene: TRBV18; abundance: few; CDR3nt: TGTGCCAGCTCACCGGCGGGCGTAACAGGGGGCACTGAAGCTTTCTTT; CDR3aa: CASSPAGVTGGTEAFF
d_gene: -; j_gene: TRBJ2-3; v_gene: TRBV5-6; abundance: many; CDR3nt: TGTGCCAGCAGCCCGCCCCCTTGGGAGACAGATACGCAGTATTTT; CDR3aa: CASSPPPWETDTQYF
d_gene: -; j_gene: TRBJ2-1; v_gene: TRBV21-1; abundance: -; CDR3nt: TGTGCCAGCAGCGGTCATAGTTCCCCCTCCTACAATGAGCAGTTCTTC; CDR3aa: CASSGHSSPSYNEQFF
d_gene: -; j_gene: TRBJ1-2; v_gene: TRBV20-1; abundance: -; CDR3nt: TGCAGTGCTAGAGATCTCAGGGGCTATGGCTACACCTTC; CDR3aa: CSARDLRGYGYTF
d_gene: -; j_gene: TRBJ1-1; v_gene: TRBV19; abundance: -; CDR3nt: TGTGCCAGTAGTCCCGAGGGAGGACCTGAAGCTTTCTTT; CDR3aa: CASSPEGGPEAFF
d_gene: TRBD2; j_gene: TRBJ2-3; v_gene: TRBV5-1; abundance: -; CDR3nt: TGCGCCAGTGCGAGTGGGGCTAGCGGGAGTTTAGATACGCAGTATTTT; CDR3aa: CASASGASGSLDTQYF
d_gene: TRBD2; j_gene: TRBJ2-1; v_gene: TRBV3-1; abundance: -; CDR3nt: TGTGCCAGCAGCAAGCCCGGGACTAGCGTTTCCTACAATGAGCAGTTCTTC; CDR3aa: CASSKPGTSVSYNEQFF
d_gene: TRBD2; j_gene: TRBJ2-2; v_gene: TRBV7-8; abundance: few; CDR3nt: TGTGCCAGCAGCGCGGGGGGAGCGGGAGGTGGCGGGGAGCTGTTTTTT; CDR3aa: CASSAGGAGGGGELFF
d_gene: -; j_gene: TRBJ1-4; v_gene: TRBV20-1; abundance: -; CDR3nt: TGCTGTGCTAGAGTTTCGGGTAGACTGGATGAAAAACTGTTTTTT; CDR3aa: CCARVSGRLDEKLFF
d_gene: -; j_gene: TRBJ2-3; v_gene: TRBV14; abundance: few; CDR3nt: TGTGCCAGCAGCCAAGATGGGGTAGTGCGGGATACCACAGATACGCAGTATTTT; CDR3aa: CASSQDGVVRDTTDTQYF
d_gene: -; j_gene: TRBJ2-5; v_gene: TRBV21-1; abundance: -; CDR3nt: TGTGCCAGCAGCCCGGAGGGGGACGTTACGAAAGAGACCCAGTACTTC; CDR3aa: CASSPEGDVTKETQYF
d_gene: -; j_gene: TRBJ2-1; v_gene: TRBV5-1; abundance: -; CDR3nt: TGCGCCAGCAGCTCGGGGGCGGGGGCTTTTGAGCAGTTCTTC; CDR3aa: CASSSGAGAFEQFF
d_gene: -; j_gene: TRBJ2-7; v_gene: TRBV7-9; abundance: many; CDR3nt: TGTGCCAGCAGCTCCACGGACAGCTCCTACGAGCAGTACTTC; CDR3aa: CASSSTDSSYEQYF
d_gene: -; j_gene: TRBJ2-3; v_gene: TRBV30; abundance: -; CDR3nt: TGTGCCTGGACAGCTAGCACAGATACGCAGTATTTT; CDR3aa: CAWTASTDTQYF
d_gene: -; j_gene: TRBJ1-6; v_gene: TRBV27; abundance: many; CDR3nt: TGTGCCAGCAGTCTGCAGGGATCAGTTAATTCACCCCTCCACTTT; CDR3aa: CASSLQGSVNSPLHF
d_gene: TRBD2; j_gene: TRBJ2-5; v_gene: TRBV7-9; abundance: few; CDR3nt: TGTGCCAGCAGCTCCCCTAGCGGCCAAGAGACCCAGTACTTC; CDR3aa: CASSSPSGQETQYF
d_gene: -; j_gene: TRBJ2-7; v_gene: TRBV27; abundance: -; CDR3nt: TGTGCCAGCAGCCGCACCGGGACAAGGGGCTACGAGCAGTACTTC; CDR3aa: CASSRTGTRGYEQYF
d_gene: -; j_gene: TRBJ2-7; v_gene: TRBV15; abundance: -; CDR3nt: TGTGCCACCAGCAGAGGTGGAGGGGGCTACGAGCAGTACTTC; CDR3aa: CATSRGGGGYEQYF
d_gene: TRBD2; j_gene: TRBJ2-1; v_gene: TRBV20-1; abundance: -; CDR3nt: TGCAGTGCTAGAGATGGTGCGACTAGCGGGAATGAGCAGTTCTTC; CDR3aa: CSARDGATSGNEQFF
d_gene: TRBD1; j_gene: TRBJ1-6; v_gene: TRBV28; abundance: few; CDR3nt: TGTGCCAGCAGTTTAGGACAGGGGAATGGTCGGACACCCCTCCACTTT; CDR3aa: CASSLGQGNGRTPLHF
d_gene: -; j_gene: TRBJ2-3; v_gene: TRBV4-2; abundance: -; CDR3nt: TGTGCCAGCAGCCAGTCCCAGGGACTACTAGGGGGAGATACGCAGTATTTT; CDR3aa: CASSQSQGLLGGDTQYF
d_gene: -; j_gene: TRBJ2-7; v_gene: TRBV20-1; abundance: few; CDR3nt: TGCAGTGCTAGAGATATAAACAGAAACTACGAGCAGTACTTC; CDR3aa: CSARDINRNYEQYF
d_gene: -; j_gene: TRBJ1-1; v_gene: TRBV12-3/TRBV12-4; abundance: few; CDR3nt: TGTGCCAGCAGTTTAAGGGCGGAGAACACTGAAGCTTTCTTT; CDR3aa: CASSLRAENTEAFF
d_gene: -; j_gene: TRBJ2-7; v_gene: TRBV5-6; abundance: -; CDR3nt: TGTGCCAGCAGTTCACCTCGTCGGAGCTCCTACGAGCAGTACTTC; CDR3aa: CASSSPRRSSYEQYF
d_gene: -; j_gene: TRBJ2-7; v_gene: TRBV7-9; abundance: -; CDR3nt: TGTGCCAGCAGCCCCCGGGTAGAGGGGTACGAGCAGTACTTC; CDR3aa: CASSPRVEGYEQYF
d_gene: TRBD1; j_gene: TRBJ1-1; v_gene: TRBV5-5; abundance: few; CDR3nt: TGTGCCAGCAGCTTTTTCGACAGGGCCACTGAAGCTTTCTTT; CDR3aa: CASSFFDRATEAFF
d_gene: -; j_gene: TRBJ2-7; v_gene: TRBV14; abundance: -; CDR3nt: TGTGCCAGCAGCCAACTCGGAGCCGAGCAGTACTTC; CDR3aa: CASSQLGAEQYF
d_gene: -; j_gene: TRBJ2-1; v_gene: TRBV20-1; abundance: many; CDR3nt: TGCAGTGTTCAGCGTGGGGATTACTACAATGAGCAGTTCTTC; CDR3aa: CSVQRGDYYNEQFF
d_gene: -; j_gene: TRBJ2-1; v_gene: TRBV12-3/TRBV12-4; abundance: -; CDR3nt: TGTGCCAGCAGGTTAGGTCTAGCCTACAATGAGCAGTTCTTC; CDR3aa: CASRLGLAYNEQFF
d_gene: -; j_gene: TRBJ1-5; v_gene: TRBV5-1; abundance: -; CDR3nt: TGCGCCAGCAGCTCCCGGTCAAGGGCAGAGTATCAGCCCCAGCATTTT; CDR3aa: CASSSRSRAEYQPQHF
d_gene: -; j_gene: TRBJ1-1; v_gene: TRBV5-1; abundance: few; CDR3nt: TGCGCCAGCAGCCGTTGGGAGGGGTGGACTGAAGCTTTCTTT; CDR3aa: CASSRWEGWTEAFF
d_gene: -; j_gene: TRBJ1-5; v_gene: TRBV7-9; abundance: few; CDR3nt: TGTGCCAGCAGCTTAGTAACAGGGCCATATAGCAATCAGCCCCAGCATTTT; CDR3aa: CASSLVTGPYSNQPQHF
d_gene: -; j_gene: TRBJ2-3; v_gene: TRBV12-3/TRBV12-4; abundance: -; CDR3nt: TGTGCCAGCAAGCATATGGAAGATACGCAGTATTTT; CDR3aa: CASKHMEDTQYF
d_gene: -; j_gene: TRBJ2-7; v_gene: TRBV28; abundance: few; CDR3nt: TGTGCCAGCAGGTCGCCGTGGGGACAATCCTACGAGCAGTACTTC; CDR3aa: CASRSPWGQSYEQYF
d_gene: -; j_gene: TRBJ2-1; v_gene: TRBV10-3; abundance: -; CDR3nt: TGTGCCATCAGTGAGGGGGGAATGGGGGCCTCCTACAATGAGCAGTTCTTC; CDR3aa: CAISEGGMGASYNEQFF
d_gene: TRBD2; j_gene: TRBJ2-3; v_gene: TRBV5-5; abundance: many; CDR3nt: TGTGCCAGCAGGGTCGGGACTAGCGGGAGTGCAGATACGCAGTATTTT; CDR3aa: CASRVGTSGSADTQYF